The 26 T cell receptor beta chains presented below share a single source sample, sequenced in a study of shared clonotypes between healthy human individuals. CD45RO negativity and positive selection for CCR7 defined naive CD8 cells, a population that excluded terminally differentiated effector memory CD45RA+ cells. Assay used: immunoSEQ multiplex PCR; TCRdb lists only in-frame clones, some missing. The top ten hold 0.9% to 1.4% of the sample, which has just over 2,000,000 clones, approximately 95% seen once. Source material: naive CD8+ T cells sorted from blood. The receptors originated from a man aged 18 to 29 in good health.

This chain joins TRBV7-8 and TRBJ1-1; unclear D gene. Germline V CDR1 and CDR2: SGHVS, FQNEAQ. The CDR3 length is 12 residues. V lost 0 bases and J 4 bases, leaving 3 bases between the germline ends. The CDR3, as DNA: TGTGCCAGCAGCTTAGCCGGCACTGAAGCTTTCTTT. Translated, it gives CASSLAGTEAFF.

This CDR3 reads CASSPLEDGWNEQFF. CDR3 nucleotides: TGTGCCAGCAGTCCCCTAGAGGACGGCTGGAATGAGCAGTTCTTC. The rearrangement joins TRBV27 to TRBJ2-1; no clear D. Germline CDR1 and CDR2: MNHEY and SMNVEV (reference sequence). V was clipped by 5 bases and J by 7 bases, with 18 bases between them. There are 15 residues in the CDR3.

This chain connects TRBV27 to TRBJ1-1, with D unresolved. Germline loops: CDR1 MNHEY, CDR2 SMNVEV (reference sequence). The CDR3 is 14 residues long. The V end was cut by 0 bases, the J end by 7 bases, with 12 bases between. The CDR3, as DNA: TGTGCCAGCAGTTTATCTCCCACCGGTCTTGAAGCTTTCTTT. It encodes CASSLSPTGLEAFF.

This chain links TRBV5-1 with TRBJ2-7; weak D call: TRBD2 (5 bases). Germline CDR1 reads SGHRS; CDR2 reads YFSETQ. This CDR3 is built from 15 residues. V was pared by 3 bases and J by 7 bases, with 20 bases between. DNA of the CDR3: TGCGCCAGCAGCTCATCGGATAGGTCCTCGGGGGAGCAGTACTTC. Protein product: CASSSSDRSSGEQYF.

V and J are TRBV9 and TRBJ2-2; no clear D. Per the germline V gene, CDR1 is SGDLS and CDR2 is YYNGEE. CDR3 size: 12 residues. Trimming cost V 3 bases and J 6 bases, with 6 bases left between them. CDR3 sequence (DNA): TGTGCCAGCAGCGAGGAATCCGGGGAGCTGTTTTTT. Its translation: CASSEESGELFF.

The chain has TRBV7-9 and TRBJ2-2; 7 nucleotides agree with TRBD2. The germline gives CDR1 SEHNR, CDR2 FQNEAQ (reference sequence). Trimming cost V 6 bases and J 0 bases; bases outside gene matches: 13. This CDR3 is 18 amino acids long. The CDR3 loop is CASSGGPLAETNTGELFF. The CDR3 region has the DNA TGTGCCAGCAGTGGAGGGCCCCTAGCGGAAACGAACACCGGGGAGCTGTTTTTT.

V and J are TRBV29-1 and TRBJ1-2; TRBD1 matches 7 bases. The germline CDR1 and CDR2 sequences are SQVTM and ANQGSEA. The CDR3 spans 11 residues. Losses at the gene ends were 5 bases for V and 8 bases for J; bases not matched to a gene: 5. CDR3 sequence reads: CSVFQGVGYTF. CDR3 nucleotide sequence: TGCAGCGTTTTCCAGGGGGTAGGCTACACCTTC.

Remarks on this clone: The sample contains more than one DNA sequence encoding this CDR3. J is TRBJ1-1 and V is TRBV7-9, with D uncertain. Trimming cost V 5 bases and J 5 bases, with 9 bases left between them. The germline CDR1 and CDR2 sequences are SEHNR and FQNEAQ (reference sequence). The CDR3 contains 12 residues. Written as DNA, the CDR3 is TGTGCCAGCAGCCTCGCGGGGACTGAAGCTTTCTTT. It yields the protein CASSLAGTEAFF.

This rearrangement joins TRBV4-1 to TRBJ1-1, with D perhaps matching TRBD1 (6 bases). Germline V gene data show CDR1 as MGHRA and CDR2 as YSYEKL. V dropped 3 bases and J dropped 1 base, with 12 bases sitting between them. The CDR3 covers 15 residues. The CDR3 sequence is CASSHRSGQNTEAFF. CDR3 nucleotide sequence: TGCGCCAGCAGCCATCGATCGGGACAGAACACTGAAGCTTTCTTT.

The gene calls are TRBV6-1 and TRBJ2-3; D is possibly TRBD1 (6 bases). Germline-derived CDR1 and CDR2 are MNHNS and SASEGT. V lost 2 bases and J 3 bases, leaving 12 bases between the germline ends. The CDR3 consists of 15 residues. CDR3 nucleotides: TGTGCCAGCAGTGAACTGGTACAGGGTACAGATACGCAGTATTTT. Translated: CASSELVQGTDTQYF.

The chain has TRBV7-8 and TRBJ2-5, with D tentatively TRBD1 or TRBD2 (5 bases each). CDR1 is SGHVS, CDR2 FQNEAQ, per germline. V was trimmed by 3 bases and J by 4 bases, leaving 24 bases between them. The CDR3 is 18 residues long. CDR3 in DNA: TGTGCCAGCAGCTTCCAGGGATTGGAGAGCGGCGGAAGAGAGACCCAGTACTTC. Amino acid sequence: CASSFQGLESGGRETQYF.

In regard to this clone: Relative to the germline gene, one junction end is altered; a read error may explain this. The genes are TRBV6-1 and TRBJ1-4; no clear D gene. Germline V gene sequence: CDR1 MNHNS, CDR2 SASEGT. The CDR3 consists of 15 residues. The CDR3 sequence is CAISDMSSTNEKLFF. Here the CDR3 DNA reads TGTGCCATCAGTGATATGAGCTCAACTAATGAAAAACTGTTTTTT.

On this clone itself: At one end, the junction sequence differs from germline, possibly due to a read error. The V and J genes are TRBV7-7 and TRBJ2-5; no clear D. CDR1 and CDR2 from the germline V gene are SSHAT and FNYEAQ (reference sequence). The CDR3 sequence is 14 residues long. CDR3 DNA sequence: TGTGCTAGCAGCTTAGCCCCCGGGCAAGAGACCCAGTACTTC. Protein sequence: CASSLAPGQETQYF.

This chain's CDR3 is CASSPPSQEFRYEQYF. Written as DNA, the CDR3 is TGTGCCAGCTCACCACCGTCACAAGAGTTCCGGTACGAGCAGTACTTC. The chain carries TRBV18 and TRBJ2-7, with D unresolved. The germline V gene has CDR1 KGHSH and CDR2 LQKENI. The germline V and J ends were trimmed by 0 bases and 4 bases, with 16 bases remaining between them. The CDR3 spans 16 residues.

The chain combines TRBV4-3 with TRBJ2-7; the D gene could be TRBD1 or TRBD2 (5 bases each). The CDR3 extends over 18 amino acids. CDR1 is LGHNA, CDR2 YSLEER, per germline. V dropped 1 base and J dropped 5 bases, with 24 bases sitting between them. The CDR3 reads CASSQAPLVPTGPNEQYF. The CDR3 nucleotides are TGCGCCAGCAGCCAAGCCCCCCTAGTCCCGACGGGGCCTAACGAGCAGTACTTC.

The CDR3 loop reads CASSVRGQPNEQFF. The CDR3 region has the DNA TGTGCCAGCAGCGTGAGGGGTCAACCTAATGAGCAGTTCTTC. The J gene is TRBJ2-1, the V gene TRBV9; D may match TRBD1 or TRBD2 (5 bases each). Germline values: CDR1 SGDLS, CDR2 YYNGEE. V lost 2 bases and J lost 7, with 13 bases in between. This CDR3 has 14 residues.

This clone has only one observation. The chain combines TRBV2 with TRBJ2-3, with D hard to call. The germline CDR1 and CDR2 sequences are SNHLY and FYNNEI. V was pared by 2 bases and J by 0 bases, with 12 bases between. The CDR3 runs 16 residues. The CDR3 sequence is CASSEPSAYSTDTQYF. The CDR3 DNA follows: TGTGCCAGCAGTGAACCCTCAGCGTATAGCACAGATACGCAGTATTTT. The entire variable domain, with the rest obtained from reference TRBV2 and TRBJ2-3, is as follows: EPEVTQTPSHQVTQMGQEVILRCVPISNHLYFYWYRQILGQKVEFLVSFYNNEISEKSEIFDDQFSVERPDGSNFTLKIRSTKLEDSAMYFCASSEPSAYSTDTQYFGPGTRLTVL.

The chain is built from TRBV10-3 and TRBJ2-1; 10 bases map to TRBD2. Looked up from germline, CDR1 is ENHRY and CDR2 is SYGVKD. Trimming took 3 bases from V and 7 from J; bases not matched to a gene: 6. The CDR3 loop spans 15 amino acids. The chain's CDR3 is CAISDPGLAVNEQFF. In DNA form, the CDR3 reads TGTGCCATCAGTGACCCCGGACTAGCGGTGAATGAGCAGTTCTTC.

The CDR3 DNA reads as TGTGCCAGCAGTTCCAGGGACGGCAATCAGCCCCAGCATTTT. It is translated as CASSSRDGNQPQHF. The chain carries TRBV27 and TRBJ1-5; D might be TRBD1 (5 bases). The CDR3 is 14 residues long. Germline V gene sequence: CDR1 MNHEY, CDR2 SMNVEV (reference sequence). V shed 4 bases and J shed 2 bases, with 9 bases lying between them.

This sequence joins TRBV7-6 and TRBJ1-5; D ambiguous. V gave up 5 bases and J gave up 3 bases, with 8 bases separating them. The CDR3 has 13 amino acids. Germline CDR1 is SGHVS and CDR2 is FNYEAQ. CDR3 DNA sequence: TGTGCCAGCAGCAAAGGGATCAATCAGCCCCAGCATTTT. This translates into CASSKGINQPQHF.

The rearrangement links TRBV19 to TRBJ2-7, with 12 bases aligning to TRBD2. Germline V gene lookup returns CDR1 LNHDA and CDR2 SQIVND (reference sequence). After removal of 5 bases from V and 6 bases from J, the junction contained 5 bases not matched to a gene. The CDR3 is 14 amino acids. CDR3 sequence (DNA): TGTGCCAGTAGTGCGACTAGCGGGGGTCTCGAGCAGTACTTC. As protein: CASSATSGGLEQYF.

About this clone itself: Distinct nucleotide sequences in the sample also encode this CDR3. This chain uses TRBV4-1 with TRBJ2-7, with 9 bases aligning to TRBD2. CDR3 length: 15 amino acids. Germline lookup yields CDR1 MGHRA and CDR2 YSYEKL. Trimming cost V 1 base and J 1 base; bases outside gene matches: 2. The CDR3 here is CASSQVLAGSYEQYF. CDR3 coding DNA: TGCGCCAGCAGCCAAGTACTAGCGGGTTCCTACGAGCAGTACTTC.

The rearrangement links TRBV9 to TRBJ2-7; 8 bases match TRBD2. CDR3 size: 14 residues. Looked up from germline, CDR1 is SGDLS and CDR2 is YYNGEE. J was trimmed by 6 bases and V by 3 bases; bases with no gene match: 8. The CDR3 protein is CASSDPGLDSEQYF. The CDR3 DNA reads TGTGCCAGCAGCGACCCGGGACTAGACTCCGAGCAGTACTTC.

The rearrangement joins TRBV28 to TRBJ2-6, with 7 bases that match TRBD1. This CDR3 spans 17 amino acids. The V and J ends lost 3 bases and 0 bases, in that order; junction bases with no gene match: 5. The germline V gene has CDR1 MDHEN and CDR2 SYDVKM. The CDR3 loop reads CASSFPGTASGANVLTF. In nucleotides, the CDR3 is TGTGCCAGCAGTTTTCCAGGGACAGCCTCTGGGGCCAACGTCCTGACTTTC.

The chain couples TRBV2 to TRBJ2-7; 10 positions agree with TRBD2. CDR3 length equals 17 residues. Germline loops: CDR1 SNHLY, CDR2 FYNNEI. V gave up 1 base and J gave up 3 bases; unmatched junction bases: 9. DNA for the CDR3: TGTGCCAGCAGTGAAGGCCCGAAGCGGGGGGGCTTCTACGAGCAGTACTTC. It specifies CASSEGPKRGGFYEQYF.

For the CDR3, the DNA is TGTGCCAGTAGTATACTCCCCGATAGGACCTATGGCTACACCTTC. It yields the protein CASSILPDRTYGYTF. This sequence joins TRBV19 and TRBJ1-2; unclear D gene. Germline V CDR1 and CDR2: LNHDA, SQIVND (reference sequence). Trimming shortened V by 2 bases and J by 4 bases, and 14 bases separated the two germline ends. The CDR3 is 15 residues long.